This T cell receptor beta chain is from a study of cytomegalovirus exposure and HLA in healthy donors. Germline CDR1 is SGHVS and CDR2 is FNYEAQ. This CDR3 comprises 16 residues. Trimming removed 2 bases from V and 4 bases from J; junction bases left unmatched: 9. The PCR was carried out with 60 Vbeta primers and 13 Jbeta primers. Method: immunoSEQ multiplex PCR; TCRdb's copy keeps in-frame clones and lacks some. The sample has 100,000 to 150,000 clones; roughly 83% are singletons. The source is a girl aged 2-10 years in good health and CMV-seronegative. Sequenced material: PBMCs. The chain joins TRBV7-6 to TRBJ1-2; TRBD1 aligns across 8 bases. The DNA for the CDR3 is TGTGCCAGCAGCTTAAGGGGACAGGTAAGGAGCTATGGCTACACCTTC. Protein product: CASSLRGQVRSYGYTF.